This is a list of T cell receptor beta chains from one sample in a study of CD8+ T cells in alopecia areata. Method: immunoSEQ multiplex PCR; TCRdb's copy keeps in-frame clones and lacks some. Among roughly 200,000 clones, 40% to 45% were seen once, and the ten largest hold around 3%. The sample consisted of CD4+ T cells sorted from blood, taken at approximately week 36, from a patient treated with tofacitinib. The receptors come from a human donor with alopecia areata. Each CDR3 is given with its conserved first and last residue. Fields, in order: J gene, D gene, CDR3 length, clone size, V gene, CDR3 protein, CDR3 DNA. The D gene is left open where the match is weak. Only some rows state a clone size, as once, few, many or a class for expanded clones.

>TRBJ1-4|-|13|-|TRBV6-1
CASGRTTNEKLFF
TGTGCCAGCGGCAGAACAACTAATGAAAAACTGTTTTTT
>TRBJ2-5|-|13|few|TRBV29-1
CSVVRGAQETQYF
TGCAGCGTTGTAAGAGGAGCGCAAGAGACCCAGTACTTC
>TRBJ2-2|TRBD1|14|-|TRBV5-6
CASSWTGETGELFF
TGTGCCAGCAGCTGGACAGGGGAAACCGGGGAGCTGTTTTTT
>TRBJ1-3|-|13|few|TRBV27
CASSFASGNTIYF
TGTGCCAGCAGTTTTGCCAGCGGAAACACCATATATTTT
>TRBJ2-1|-|14|-|TRBV18
CASSPAGSDNEQFF
TGTGCCAGCTCACCAGCGGGGTCGGACAATGAGCAGTTCTTC
>TRBJ1-1|-|14|-|TRBV4-2
CASSPPWGGTEAFF
TGTGCCAGCAGCCCTCCGTGGGGGGGCACTGAAGCTTTCTTT
>TRBJ2-4|-|11|-|TRBV20-1
CSAKAAGLQYF
TGCAGTGCTAAAGCTGCAGGGCTTCAGTACTTC
>TRBJ1-2|-|13|-|TRBV15
CATSTTPQGGYTF
TGTGCCACCAGCACAACCCCCCAGGGGGGCTACACCTTC
>TRBJ2-1|-|15|few|TRBV9
CASSVAGLSRGEQFF
TGTGCCAGCAGCGTAGCAGGACTAAGTCGAGGTGAGCAGTTCTTC
>TRBJ2-5|-|13|-|TRBV7-9
CASSPGQKETQYF
TGTGCCAGCAGCCCAGGACAGAAAGAGACCCAGTACTTC
>TRBJ2-1|TRBD2|15|few|TRBV15
CATSPAPGRANEQFF
TGTGCCACCAGCCCAGCGCCCGGGAGGGCTAATGAGCAGTTCTTC
>TRBJ2-4|TRBD2|17|-|TRBV4-2
CASSPGLAELAKNIQYF
TGTGCCAGCAGCCCGGGACTAGCAGAACTAGCCAAAAACATTCAGTACTTC
>TRBJ2-7|TRBD1|11|few|TRBV20-1
CSAQDRDEQYF
TGCAGTGCCCAAGACAGGGACGAGCAGTACTTC
>TRBJ2-7|-|13|-|TRBV6-5
CASTEGSVYEQYF
TGTGCCAGCACCGAAGGCAGCGTATACGAGCAGTACTTC
>TRBJ1-1|-|12|few|TRBV5-1
CASSALNTEAFF
TGCGCCTCCTCCGCCCTGAACACTGAAGCTTTCTTT
>TRBJ1-1|TRBD1|12|-|TRBV6-5
CASSTGQGLTFF
TGTGCCAGCAGTACGGGACAGGGGCTCACTTTCTTT
>TRBJ2-5|-|14|-|TRBV18
CASSRRTGVETQYF
TGTGCCAGCTCTCGGCGGACGGGAGTTGAGACCCAGTACTTC
>TRBJ2-5|-|15|once|TRBV15
CATSKDRGLGETQYF
TGTGCCACCAGCAAAGATCGGGGCCTCGGAGAGACCCAGTACTTC
>TRBJ2-3|TRBD1|15|-|TRBV29-1
CSVVGTGASTDTQYF
TGCAGCGTAGTGGGTACAGGGGCCAGCACAGATACGCAGTATTTT
>TRBJ2-1|-|14|-|TRBV2
CASSESGGGNEQFF
TGTGCCAGCAGTGAAAGCGGAGGAGGGAATGAGCAGTTCTTC
>TRBJ1-2|-|16|few|TRBV7-3
CASSLTSSGASNGYTF
TGTGCCAGCAGCTTAACATCTTCGGGGGCGAGCAATGGCTACACCTTC
>TRBJ2-3|TRBD2|15|-|TRBV19
CASSLTSGVPDTQYF
TGTGCCAGTAGCCTTACTAGCGGGGTCCCAGATACGCAGTATTTT
>TRBJ2-1|-|14|few|TRBV25-1
CASSVGGYYNEQFF
TGTGCCAGCAGTGTCGGAGGGTATTACAATGAGCAGTTCTTC
>TRBJ1-2|TRBD1|15|-|TRBV30
CAWSQGGPKLEGYTF
TGTGCCTGGAGTCAAGGGGGCCCTAAGTTGGAGGGCTACACCTTC
>TRBJ2-1|TRBD2|16|few|TRBV29-1
CSVLWTSGRAYNEQFF
TGCAGCGTATTGTGGACTAGCGGGAGGGCCTACAATGAGCAGTTCTTC
>TRBJ1-2|-|11|-|TRBV29-1
CSVEGSDGYTF
TGCAGCGTTGAGGGATCCGATGGCTACACCTTC
>TRBJ2-3|-|15|few|TRBV4-1
CASSPPRGGTDTQYF
TGCGCCAGCAGCCCCCCTCGAGGCGGGACCGATACGCAGTATTTT
>TRBJ1-2|-|11|few|TRBV30
CAWSILDGYTF
TGTGCCTGGAGTATTCTTGACGGCTACACCTTC
>TRBJ1-4|-|13|-|TRBV29-1
CSVEEGAGKKLFF
TGCAGCGTTGAAGAAGGGGCTGGTAAAAAACTGTTTTTT
>TRBJ2-3|TRBD2|19|few|TRBV19
CASSIQAWTSGEGTDTQYF
TGTGCCAGTAGTATCCAGGCGTGGACTAGCGGAGAGGGAACAGATACGCAGTATTTT
>TRBJ1-5|-|13|-|TRBV30
CAWRAWEGQPQHF
TGTGCCTGGAGGGCCTGGGAAGGGCAGCCCCAGCATTTT